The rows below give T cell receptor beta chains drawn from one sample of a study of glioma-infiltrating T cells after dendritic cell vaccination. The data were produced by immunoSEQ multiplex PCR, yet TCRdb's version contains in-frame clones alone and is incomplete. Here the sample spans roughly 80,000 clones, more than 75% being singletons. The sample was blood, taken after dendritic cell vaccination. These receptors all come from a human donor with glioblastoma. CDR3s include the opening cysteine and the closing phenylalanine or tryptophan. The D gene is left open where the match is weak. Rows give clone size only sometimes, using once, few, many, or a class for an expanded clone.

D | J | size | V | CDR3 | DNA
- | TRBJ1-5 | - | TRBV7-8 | CASSLAGQGNQPQHF | TGTGCCAGCAGCTTAGCGGGTCAGGGAAATCAGCCCCAGCATTTT
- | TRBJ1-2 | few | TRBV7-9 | CASSLYRQGTGYTF | TGTGCCAGCAGCTTATATCGGCAGGGGACGGGCTACACCTTC
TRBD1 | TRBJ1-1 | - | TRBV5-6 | CASKFGTANTEAFF | TGTGCCAGCAAGTTCGGGACAGCAAACACTGAAGCTTTCTTT
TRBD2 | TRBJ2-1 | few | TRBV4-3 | CASSQEMGAGGQFF | TGCGCCAGCAGCCAAGAGATGGGAGCGGGGGGCCAGTTCTTC
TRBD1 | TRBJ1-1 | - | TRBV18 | CASSPSPQTGYTEAFF | TGTGCCAGCTCACCGTCCCCCCAGACAGGGTACACTGAAGCTTTCTTT
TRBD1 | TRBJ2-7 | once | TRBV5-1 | CASSMDRDLYEQYF | TGCGCCAGCAGCATGGACAGGGACCTCTACGAGCAGTACTTC
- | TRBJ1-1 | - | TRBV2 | CASSGQITEAFF | TGTGCCAGCAGCGGACAGATTACTGAAGCTTTCTTT
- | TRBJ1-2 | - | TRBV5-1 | CASSGGGYGYTF | TGCGCCAGCAGCGGGGGGGGGTATGGCTACACCTTC
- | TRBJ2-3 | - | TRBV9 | CASTPAGSLSTDTQYF | TGTGCCAGCACCCCGGCGGGGAGCCTTAGCACAGATACGCAGTATTTT
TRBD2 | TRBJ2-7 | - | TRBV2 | CASSEAGVVAGGYEQYF | TGTGCCAGCAGTGAAGCGGGGGTGGTAGCGGGAGGTTACGAGCAGTACTTC
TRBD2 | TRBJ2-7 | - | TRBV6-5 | CASSYPRGDFYEQYF | TGTGCCAGCAGTTACCCCCGGGGGGACTTCTACGAGCAGTACTTC
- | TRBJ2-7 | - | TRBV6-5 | CASSREGGAGYEQYF | TGTGCCAGCAGTAGGGAAGGGGGGGCGGGCTACGAGCAGTACTTC
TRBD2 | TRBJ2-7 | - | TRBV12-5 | CASAGGVGYEQYF | TGTGCTAGTGCCGGGGGGGTAGGCTACGAGCAGTACTTC
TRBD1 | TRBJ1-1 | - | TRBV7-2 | CASSPRGRGTTEAFF | TGTGCCAGCAGCCCTCGAGGCAGGGGGACCACTGAAGCTTTCTTT
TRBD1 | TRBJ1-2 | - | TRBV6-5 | CASRYLGQNKGYGYTF | TGTGCCAGCAGATACCTGGGACAGAATAAAGGGTATGGCTACACCTTC
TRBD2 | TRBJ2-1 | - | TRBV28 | CASSSGLGAYNEQFF | TGTGCCAGCAGTTCGGGACTAGGGGCCTACAATGAGCAGTTCTTC
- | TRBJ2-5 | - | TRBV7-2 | CASSFERGETQYF | TGTGCCAGCAGCTTCGAAAGGGGAGAGACCCAGTACTTC
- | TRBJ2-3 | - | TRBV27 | CASRGFGKGTDTQYF | TGTGCCAGCAGAGGCTTCGGGAAGGGAACAGATACGCAGTATTTT
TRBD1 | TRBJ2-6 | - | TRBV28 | CASRRRQGAAGANVLTF | TGTGCCAGCAGACGGAGACAGGGGGCTGCAGGGGCCAACGTCCTGACTTTC
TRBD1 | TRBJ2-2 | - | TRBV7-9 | CASSAGQGAVTGELFF | TGTGCCAGCAGCGCCGGACAGGGGGCAGTCACCGGGGAGCTGTTTTTT
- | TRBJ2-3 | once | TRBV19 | CASSIGVSSTDTQYF | TGTGCCAGTAGTATAGGCGTCTCAAGCACAGATACGCAGTATTTT
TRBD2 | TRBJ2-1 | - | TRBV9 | CASSVASGRHNEQFF | TGTGCCAGCAGCGTAGCTAGCGGGCGACACAATGAGCAGTTCTTC
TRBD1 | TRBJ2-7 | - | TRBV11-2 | CASSPIRQGRYEQYF | TGTGCCAGCAGCCCGATCCGACAGGGTAGATACGAGCAGTACTTC
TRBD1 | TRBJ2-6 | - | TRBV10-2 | CASIGQGASGANVLTF | TGCGCCAGCATCGGACAGGGGGCGTCTGGGGCCAACGTCCTGACTTTC